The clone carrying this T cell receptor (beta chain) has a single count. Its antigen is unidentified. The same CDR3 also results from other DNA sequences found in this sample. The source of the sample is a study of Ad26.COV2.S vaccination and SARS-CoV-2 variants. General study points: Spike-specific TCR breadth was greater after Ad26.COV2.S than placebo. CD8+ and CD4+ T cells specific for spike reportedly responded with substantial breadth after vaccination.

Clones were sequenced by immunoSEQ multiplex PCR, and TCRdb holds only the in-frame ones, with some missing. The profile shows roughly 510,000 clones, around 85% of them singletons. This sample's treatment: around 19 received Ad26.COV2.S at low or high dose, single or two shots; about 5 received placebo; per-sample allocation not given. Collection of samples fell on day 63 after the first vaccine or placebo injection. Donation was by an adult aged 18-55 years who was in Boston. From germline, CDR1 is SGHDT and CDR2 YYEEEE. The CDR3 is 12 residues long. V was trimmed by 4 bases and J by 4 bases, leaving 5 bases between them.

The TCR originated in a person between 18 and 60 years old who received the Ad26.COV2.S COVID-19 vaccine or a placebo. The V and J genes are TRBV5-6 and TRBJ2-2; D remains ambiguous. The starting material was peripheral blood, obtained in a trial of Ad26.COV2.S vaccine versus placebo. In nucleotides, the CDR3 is TGTGCCAGCAGCCCCGGCACCGGGGAGCTGTTTTTT. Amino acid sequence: CASSPGTGELFF.